The T cell receptor beta chain under discussion was sequenced for a study of blood T cell repertoires in COVID-19. As for the study in general: Sites in the United States, Italy and Spain provided acute and convalescent COVID-19 samples. Sources were T cells, B-cell-depleted T cells, or PBMCs; the material itself was cDNA or gDNA.

As originally analysed: Cell counts per sample came from amplifying reference gene primers. Sequenced by immunoSEQ multiplex PCR; TCRdb stores in-frame clones only, minus some. Clone size and the V and J calls come from that table; the DNA yielded D and trimming. The sample yields 110,000 to 150,000 clones, around nine tenths seen once. Germline V lookup: CDR1 MNHEY, CDR2 SVGAGI. With V trimmed by 7 bases and J by 6 bases, 7 bases remained unmatched. CDR3 size: 15 residues. The sequencing sample was made of peripheral blood. This TCR was recovered from a woman in her sixties or seventies with acute or convalescent COVID-19. The chain joins TRBV6-5 to TRBJ2-2; 11 bases fit TRBD1. The chain's CDR3 is CASTRTGGDAGELFF. The CDR3 DNA follows: TGTGCCAGCACCCGGACAGGGGGCGATGCCGGGGAGCTGTTTTTT.